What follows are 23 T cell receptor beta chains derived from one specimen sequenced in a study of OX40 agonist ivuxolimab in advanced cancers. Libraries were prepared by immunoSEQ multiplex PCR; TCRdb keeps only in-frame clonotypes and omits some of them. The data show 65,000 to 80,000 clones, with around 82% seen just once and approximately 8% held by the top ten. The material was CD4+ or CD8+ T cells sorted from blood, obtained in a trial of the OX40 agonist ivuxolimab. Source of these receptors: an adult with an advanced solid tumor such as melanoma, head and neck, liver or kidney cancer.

CDR3 amino acids: CSVVGPSYNEQFF. Here the CDR3 DNA reads TGCAGCGTTGTAGGTCCTTCCTACAATGAGCAGTTCTTC. The V gene is TRBV29-1, the J gene TRBJ2-1; D call uncertain. The CDR3 spans 13 residues. Per the germline V gene, CDR1 is SQVTM and CDR2 is ANQGSEA. Trimming took off 4 bases at V and 1 base at J, with 8 bases between the two ends.

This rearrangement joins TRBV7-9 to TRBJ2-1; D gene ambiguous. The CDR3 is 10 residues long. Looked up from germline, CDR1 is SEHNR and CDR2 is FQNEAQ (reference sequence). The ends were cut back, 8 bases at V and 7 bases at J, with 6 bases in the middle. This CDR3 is CASGTNEQFF. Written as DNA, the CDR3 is TGTGCCAGCGGAACTAATGAGCAGTTCTTC.

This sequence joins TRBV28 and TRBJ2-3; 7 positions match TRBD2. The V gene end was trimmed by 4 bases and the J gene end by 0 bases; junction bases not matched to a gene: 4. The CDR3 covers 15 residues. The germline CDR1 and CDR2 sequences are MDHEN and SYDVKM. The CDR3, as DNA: TGTGCCAGCAGTTCCGTAGCGGGTAGCACAGATACGCAGTATTTT. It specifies CASSSVAGSTDTQYF. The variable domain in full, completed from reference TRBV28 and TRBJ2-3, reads DVKVTQSSRYLVKRTGEKVFLECVQDMDHENMFWYRQDPGLGLRLIYFSYDVKMKEKGDIPEGYSVSREKKERFSLILESASTNQTSMYLCASSSVAGSTDTQYFGPGTRLTVL.

This CDR3 is CASSFTGYYGYTF. DNA for the CDR3: TGTGCCAGCAGTTTCACAGGGTACTATGGCTACACCTTC. The V and J genes are TRBV27 and TRBJ1-2; weak D call: TRBD1 (6 bases). CDR3 length: 13 residues. The V end lost 3 bases, the J end lost 3 bases, and 8 bases lay between the germline ends. CDR1 MNHEY and CDR2 SMNVEV come from the germline V gene (reference sequence).

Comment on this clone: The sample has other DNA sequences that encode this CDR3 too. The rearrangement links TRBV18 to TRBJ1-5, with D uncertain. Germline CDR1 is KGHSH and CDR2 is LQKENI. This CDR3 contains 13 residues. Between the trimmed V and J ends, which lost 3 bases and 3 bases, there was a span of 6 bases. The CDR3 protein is CASSPGFNQPQHF. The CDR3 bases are TGTGCCAGCTCACCGGGTTTCAATCAGCCCCAGCATTTT.

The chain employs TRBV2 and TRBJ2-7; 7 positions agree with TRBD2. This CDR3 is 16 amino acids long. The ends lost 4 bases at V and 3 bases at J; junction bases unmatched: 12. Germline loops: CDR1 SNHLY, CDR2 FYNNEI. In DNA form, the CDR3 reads TGTGCCAGCAGTGTCAGGGAGGGGAATAGCCTCTACGAGCAGTACTTC. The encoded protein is CASSVREGNSLYEQYF.

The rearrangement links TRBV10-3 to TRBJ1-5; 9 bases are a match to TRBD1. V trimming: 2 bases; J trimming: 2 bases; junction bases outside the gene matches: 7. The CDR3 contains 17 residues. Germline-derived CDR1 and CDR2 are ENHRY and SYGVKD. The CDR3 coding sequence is TGTGCCATCAGTGAGGCGGGACAGGGACGTGGCAATCAGCCCCAGCATTTT. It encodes CAISEAGQGRGNQPQHF.

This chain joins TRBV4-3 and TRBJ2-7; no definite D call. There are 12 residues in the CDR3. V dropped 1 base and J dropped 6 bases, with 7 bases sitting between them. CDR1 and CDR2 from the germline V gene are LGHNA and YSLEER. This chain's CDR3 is CASSQGPGEQYF. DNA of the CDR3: TGCGCCAGCAGCCAAGGTCCGGGCGAGCAGTACTTC.

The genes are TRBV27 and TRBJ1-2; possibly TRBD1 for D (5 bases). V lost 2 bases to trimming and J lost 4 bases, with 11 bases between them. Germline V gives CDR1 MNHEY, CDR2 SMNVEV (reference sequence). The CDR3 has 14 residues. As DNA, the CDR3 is TGTGCCAGCAGTTTAGGGGGGTTTCCCTATGGCTACACCTTC. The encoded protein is CASSLGGFPYGYTF.

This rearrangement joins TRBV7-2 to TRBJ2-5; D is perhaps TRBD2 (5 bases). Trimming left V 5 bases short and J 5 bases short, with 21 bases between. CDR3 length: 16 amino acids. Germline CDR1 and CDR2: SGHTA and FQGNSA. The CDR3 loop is CASSPGGLGERETQYF. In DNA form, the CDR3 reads TGTGCCAGCAGCCCCGGTGGGTTGGGAGAACGGGAGACCCAGTACTTC.

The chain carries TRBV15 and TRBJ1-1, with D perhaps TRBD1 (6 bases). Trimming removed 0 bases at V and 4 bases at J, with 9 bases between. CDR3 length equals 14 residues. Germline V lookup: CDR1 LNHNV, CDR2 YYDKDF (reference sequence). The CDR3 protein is CATSRDRGVTEAFF. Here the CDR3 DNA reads TGTGCCACCAGCAGAGATAGGGGGGTCACTGAAGCTTTCTTT.

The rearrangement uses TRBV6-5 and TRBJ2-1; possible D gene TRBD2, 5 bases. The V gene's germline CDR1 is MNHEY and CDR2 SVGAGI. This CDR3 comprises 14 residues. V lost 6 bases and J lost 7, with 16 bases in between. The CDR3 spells CASRGASTGNEQFF. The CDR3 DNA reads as TGTGCCAGCAGGGGTGCTAGCACGGGGAATGAGCAGTTCTTC.

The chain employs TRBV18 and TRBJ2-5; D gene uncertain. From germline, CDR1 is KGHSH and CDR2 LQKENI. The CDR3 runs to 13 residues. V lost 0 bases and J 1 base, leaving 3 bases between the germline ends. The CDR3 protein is CASSPPSQETQYF. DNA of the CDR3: TGTGCCAGCTCACCACCTTCCCAAGAGACCCAGTACTTC.

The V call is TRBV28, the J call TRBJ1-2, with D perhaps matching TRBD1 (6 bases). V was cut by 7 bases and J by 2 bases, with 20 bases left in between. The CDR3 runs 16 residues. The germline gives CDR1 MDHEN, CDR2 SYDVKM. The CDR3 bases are TGTGCCAGCAACTCCCTAGGAGGGGGGAGAAACTATGGCTACACCTTC. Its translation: CASNSLGGGRNYGYTF.

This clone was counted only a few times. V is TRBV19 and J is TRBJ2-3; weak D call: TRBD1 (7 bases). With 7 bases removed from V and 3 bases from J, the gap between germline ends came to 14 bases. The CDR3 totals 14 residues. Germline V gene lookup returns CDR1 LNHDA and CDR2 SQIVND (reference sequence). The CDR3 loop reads CASKEGARTDTQYF. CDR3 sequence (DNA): TGTGCCAGTAAGGAGGGGGCGAGGACAGATACGCAGTATTTT.

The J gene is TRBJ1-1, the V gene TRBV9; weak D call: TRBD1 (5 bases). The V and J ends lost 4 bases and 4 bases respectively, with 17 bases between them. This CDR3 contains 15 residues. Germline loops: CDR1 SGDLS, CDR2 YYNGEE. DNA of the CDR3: TGTGCCAGCAGCTCAACCCAGGGTGGGGGCACTGAAGCTTTCTTT. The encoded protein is CASSSTQGGGTEAFF.

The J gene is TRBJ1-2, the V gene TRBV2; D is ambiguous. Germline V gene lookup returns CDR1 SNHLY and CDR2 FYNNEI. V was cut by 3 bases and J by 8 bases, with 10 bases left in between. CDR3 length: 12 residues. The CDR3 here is CASSDLGEGYTF. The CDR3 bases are TGTGCCAGCAGTGATCTCGGGGAAGGCTACACCTTC.

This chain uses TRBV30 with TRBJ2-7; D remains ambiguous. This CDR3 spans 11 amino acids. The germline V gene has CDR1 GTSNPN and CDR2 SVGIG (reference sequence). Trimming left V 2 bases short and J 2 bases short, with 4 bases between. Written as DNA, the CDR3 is TGTGCCTGGAGTCAGGCCTACGAGCAGTACTTC. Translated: CAWSQAYEQYF.

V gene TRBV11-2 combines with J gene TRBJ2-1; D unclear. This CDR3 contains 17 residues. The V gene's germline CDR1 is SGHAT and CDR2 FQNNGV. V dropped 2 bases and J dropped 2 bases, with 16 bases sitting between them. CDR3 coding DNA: TGTGCCAGCAGCTTATTCCCCCGAGACCTGCCCTACAATGAGCAGTTCTTC. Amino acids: CASSLFPRDLPYNEQFF.

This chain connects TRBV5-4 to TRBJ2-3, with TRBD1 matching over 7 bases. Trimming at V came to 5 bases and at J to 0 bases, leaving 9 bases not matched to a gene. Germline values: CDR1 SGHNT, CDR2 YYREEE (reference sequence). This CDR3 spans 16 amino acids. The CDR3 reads CASRTGTVTSTDTQYF. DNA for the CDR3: TGTGCCAGCAGAACCGGGACAGTAACTAGCACAGATACGCAGTATTTT. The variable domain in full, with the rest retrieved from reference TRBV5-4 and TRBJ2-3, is ETGVTQSPTHLIKTRGQQVTLRCSSQSGHNTVSWYQQALGQGPQFIFQYYREEENGRGNFPPRFSGLQFPNYSSELNVNALELDDSALYLCASRTGTVTSTDTQYFGPGTRLTVL.

CDR3 in amino acids: CASSVAPNQPQHF. In nucleotides, the CDR3 is TGTGCCAGCAGCGTAGCCCCGAATCAGCCCCAGCATTTT. The chain joins TRBV9 to TRBJ1-5; D ambiguous. Germline V gene sequence: CDR1 SGDLS, CDR2 YYNGEE. Trimming took off 0 bases at V and 4 bases at J, with 5 bases between the two ends. This CDR3 is 13 amino acids long.

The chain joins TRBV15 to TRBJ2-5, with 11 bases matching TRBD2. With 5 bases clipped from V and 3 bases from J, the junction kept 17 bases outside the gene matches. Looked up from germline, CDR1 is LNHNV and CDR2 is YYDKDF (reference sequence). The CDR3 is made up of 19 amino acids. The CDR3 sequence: CATSEDSGGAGNFEETQYF. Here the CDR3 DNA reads TGTGCCACCAGCGAAGATAGCGGGGGGGCCGGAAACTTCGAAGAGACCCAGTACTTC.

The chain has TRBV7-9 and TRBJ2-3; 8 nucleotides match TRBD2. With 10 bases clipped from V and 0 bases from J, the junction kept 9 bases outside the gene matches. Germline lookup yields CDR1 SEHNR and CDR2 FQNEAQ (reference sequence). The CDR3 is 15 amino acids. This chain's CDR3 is CATGERGPSTDTQYF. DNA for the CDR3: TGTGCCACTGGGGAGCGGGGGCCAAGCACAGATACGCAGTATTTT.